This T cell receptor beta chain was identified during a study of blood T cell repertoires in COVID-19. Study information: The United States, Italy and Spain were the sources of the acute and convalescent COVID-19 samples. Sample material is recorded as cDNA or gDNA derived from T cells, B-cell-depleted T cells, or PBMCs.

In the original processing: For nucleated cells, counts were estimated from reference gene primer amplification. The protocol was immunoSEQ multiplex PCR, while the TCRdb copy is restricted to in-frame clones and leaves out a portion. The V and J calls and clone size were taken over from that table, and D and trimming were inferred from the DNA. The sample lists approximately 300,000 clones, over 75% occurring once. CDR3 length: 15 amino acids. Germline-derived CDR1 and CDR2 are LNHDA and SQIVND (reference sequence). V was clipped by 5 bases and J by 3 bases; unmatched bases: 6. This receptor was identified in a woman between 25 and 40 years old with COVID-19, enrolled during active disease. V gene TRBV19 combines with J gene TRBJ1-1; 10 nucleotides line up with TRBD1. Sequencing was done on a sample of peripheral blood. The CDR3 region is CASSPPDRGHTEAFF. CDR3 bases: TGTGCCAGTAGTCCACCCGACAGGGGGCACACTGAAGCTTTCTTT.